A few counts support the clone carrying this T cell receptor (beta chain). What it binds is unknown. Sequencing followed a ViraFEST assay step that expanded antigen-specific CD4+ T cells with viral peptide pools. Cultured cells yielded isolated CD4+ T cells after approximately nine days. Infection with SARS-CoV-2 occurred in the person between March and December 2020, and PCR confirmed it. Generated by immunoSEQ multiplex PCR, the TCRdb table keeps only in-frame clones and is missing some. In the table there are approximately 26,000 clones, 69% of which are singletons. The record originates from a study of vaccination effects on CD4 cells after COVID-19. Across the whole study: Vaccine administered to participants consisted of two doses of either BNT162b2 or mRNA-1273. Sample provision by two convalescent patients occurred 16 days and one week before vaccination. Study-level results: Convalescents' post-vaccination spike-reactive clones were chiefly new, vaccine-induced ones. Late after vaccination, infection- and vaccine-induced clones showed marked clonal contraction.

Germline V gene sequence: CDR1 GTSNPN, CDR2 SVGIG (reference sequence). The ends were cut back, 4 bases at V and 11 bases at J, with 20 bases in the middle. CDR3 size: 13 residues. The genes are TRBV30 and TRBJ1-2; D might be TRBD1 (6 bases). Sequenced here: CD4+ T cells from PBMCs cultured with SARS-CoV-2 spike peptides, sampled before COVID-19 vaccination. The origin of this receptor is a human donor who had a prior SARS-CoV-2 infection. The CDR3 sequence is CAWTPGPGHHYTF. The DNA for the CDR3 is TGTGCCTGGACGCCCGGACCGGGACATCATTACACCTTC.